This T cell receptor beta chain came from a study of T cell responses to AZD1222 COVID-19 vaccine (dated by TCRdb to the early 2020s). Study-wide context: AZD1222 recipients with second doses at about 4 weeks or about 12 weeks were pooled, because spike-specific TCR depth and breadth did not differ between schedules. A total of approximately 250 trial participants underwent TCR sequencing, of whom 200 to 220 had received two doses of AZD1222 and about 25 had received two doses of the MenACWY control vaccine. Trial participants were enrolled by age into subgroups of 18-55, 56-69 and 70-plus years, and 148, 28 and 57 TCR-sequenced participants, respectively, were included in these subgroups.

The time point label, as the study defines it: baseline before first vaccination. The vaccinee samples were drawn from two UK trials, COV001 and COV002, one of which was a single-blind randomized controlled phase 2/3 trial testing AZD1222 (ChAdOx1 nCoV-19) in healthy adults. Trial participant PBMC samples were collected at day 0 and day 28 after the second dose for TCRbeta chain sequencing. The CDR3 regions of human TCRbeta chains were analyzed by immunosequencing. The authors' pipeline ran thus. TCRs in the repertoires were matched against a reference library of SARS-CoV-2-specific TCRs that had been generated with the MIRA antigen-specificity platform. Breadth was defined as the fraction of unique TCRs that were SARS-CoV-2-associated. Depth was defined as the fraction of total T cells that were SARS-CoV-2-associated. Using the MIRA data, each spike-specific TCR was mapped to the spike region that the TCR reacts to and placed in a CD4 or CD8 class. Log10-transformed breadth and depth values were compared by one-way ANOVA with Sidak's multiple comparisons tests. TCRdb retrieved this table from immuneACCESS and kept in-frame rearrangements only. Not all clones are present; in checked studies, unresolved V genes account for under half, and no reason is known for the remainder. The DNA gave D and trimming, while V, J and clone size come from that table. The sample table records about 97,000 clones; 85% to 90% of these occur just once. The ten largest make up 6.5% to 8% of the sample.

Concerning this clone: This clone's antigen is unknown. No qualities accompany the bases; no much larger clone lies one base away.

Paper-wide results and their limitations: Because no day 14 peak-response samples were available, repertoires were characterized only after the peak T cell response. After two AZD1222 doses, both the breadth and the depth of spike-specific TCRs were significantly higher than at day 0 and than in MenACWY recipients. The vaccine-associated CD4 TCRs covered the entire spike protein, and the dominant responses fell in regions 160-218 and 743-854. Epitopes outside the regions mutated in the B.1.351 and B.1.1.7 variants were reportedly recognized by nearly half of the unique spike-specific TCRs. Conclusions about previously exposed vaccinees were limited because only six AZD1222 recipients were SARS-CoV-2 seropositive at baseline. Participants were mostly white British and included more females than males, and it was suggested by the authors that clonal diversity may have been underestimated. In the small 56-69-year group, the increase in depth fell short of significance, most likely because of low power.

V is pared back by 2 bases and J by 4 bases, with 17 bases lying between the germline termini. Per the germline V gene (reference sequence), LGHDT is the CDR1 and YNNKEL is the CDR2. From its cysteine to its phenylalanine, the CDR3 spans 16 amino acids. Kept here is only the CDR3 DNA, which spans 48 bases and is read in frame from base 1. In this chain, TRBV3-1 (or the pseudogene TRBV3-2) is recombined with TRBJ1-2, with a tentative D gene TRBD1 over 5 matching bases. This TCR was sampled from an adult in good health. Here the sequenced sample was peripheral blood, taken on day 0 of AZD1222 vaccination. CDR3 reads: CASSQIGALAPYGYTF. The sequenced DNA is TGTGCCAGCAGCCAAATTGGGGCGTTGGCCCCCTATGGCTACACCTTC.